The 10 T cell receptor beta chains presented below share a single source sample, sequenced in a study of T cells in localized non-small cell lung cancer. Profiling relied on immunoSEQ multiplex PCR, and the TCRdb table lists in-frame clones only, not all of them. The sample lists over 55,000 clones; 90% were seen once. The starting material was peripheral blood, obtained before any cancer treatment. Source of these receptors: a woman aged 40-69 years with stage I lung adenocarcinoma.

The V and J genes are TRBV28 and TRBJ1-2; no clear D gene. The CDR3 contains 17 residues. V gave up 3 bases and J gave up 4 bases, with 21 bases separating them. The germline V gene encodes CDR1 MDHEN and CDR2 SYDVKM. The CDR3 here is CASSFGSALPPTYGYTF. The CDR3 DNA follows: TGTGCCAGCAGTTTTGGATCAGCTCTTCCCCCGACCTATGGCTACACCTTC.

The rearrangement links TRBV19 to TRBJ1-1; the D is unclear. Germline CDR1 and CDR2: LNHDA and SQIVND (reference sequence). V lost 1 base, J lost 5 bases, and 14 bases lay in between. The CDR3 covers 15 residues. This CDR3 is CASSIGIGRWTEAFF. CDR3 DNA sequence: TGTGCCAGTAGTATAGGTATAGGACGATGGACTGAAGCTTTCTTT.

The V call is TRBV28, the J call TRBJ1-6; D gene ambiguous. The CDR3 spans 14 residues. The V end lost 4 bases, the J end lost 0 bases, and 4 bases lay between the germline ends. Germline V CDR1 and CDR2: MDHEN, SYDVKM. This CDR3 is CASSSGSYNSPLHF. The CDR3 nucleotides read TGTGCCAGCAGTTCCGGCTCCTATAATTCACCCCTCCACTTT.

The V call is TRBV7-3, the J call TRBJ2-7; D is perhaps TRBD2 (6 bases). The CDR3 spans 17 residues. Germline V gene data show CDR1 as SGHTA and CDR2 as FQGTGA. Trimming stripped 1 base from V and 2 bases from J, with 18 bases between. The CDR3 protein is CASSLSGRGEGTYEQYF. The CDR3 nucleotides are TGTGCCAGCAGCTTAAGTGGGCGGGGCGAAGGAACCTACGAGCAGTACTTC.

The chain recombines TRBV7-8 with TRBJ2-7; unclear D gene. The V gene's germline CDR1 is SGHVS and CDR2 FQNEAQ. The germline V and J ends were trimmed by 5 bases and 2 bases, with 4 bases remaining between them. The CDR3 length is 11 residues. The CDR3 coding sequence is TGTGCCAGCAGCCCAACCTACGAGCAGTACTTC. Protein: CASSPTYEQYF.

V is TRBV25-1 and J is TRBJ2-7; D is perhaps TRBD1 (6 bases). From germline, CDR1 is MGHDK and CDR2 SYGVNS. CDR3 length: 14 amino acids. V was trimmed by 4 bases and J by 3 bases, leaving 13 bases between them. The CDR3 loop is CASSASGQFYEQYF. The DNA of the CDR3 is TGTGCCAGCAGTGCCTCGGGACAATTCTACGAGCAGTACTTC.

This clone was observed a few times. Within the sample, other DNA sequences also encode this same CDR3. The rearrangement uses TRBV29-1 and TRBJ2-7; D is possibly TRBD1 (5 bases). The CDR3 is 13 residues long. From germline, CDR1 is SQVTM and CDR2 ANQGSEA. The V end was cut by 4 bases, the J end by 3 bases, with 13 bases between. The DNA of the CDR3 is TGCAGCGTTGCTCAGGGATTGGGCTACGAGCAGTACTTC. Protein: CSVAQGLGYEQYF.

The chain links TRBV19 to TRBJ1-5; D gene ambiguous. V lost 7 bases to trimming and J lost 3 bases, with 19 bases between them. The CDR3 is 16 amino acids. Germline CDR1 reads LNHDA; CDR2 reads SQIVND (reference sequence). The CDR3 coding sequence is TGTGCCAGTACAACAAGACCCGGGCTATACAATCAGCCCCAGCATTTT. Amino acid sequence: CASTTRPGLYNQPQHF. The full variable domain, completed using reference TRBV19 and TRBJ1-5, is DGGITQSPKYLFRKEGQNVTLSCEQNLNHDAMYWYRQDPGQGLRLIYYSQIVNDFQKGDIAEGYSVSREKKESFPLTVTSAQKNPTAFYLCASTTRPGLYNQPQHFGDGTRLSIL.

The rearrangement links TRBV6-5 to TRBJ1-3, with 7 bases identical to TRBD1. The V and J ends lost 6 bases and 2 bases, in that order; junction bases with no gene match: 7. The CDR3 contains 15 residues. Looked up from germline, CDR1 is MNHEY and CDR2 is SVGAGI. CDR3 sequence: CASRGLGTAGNTIYF. Here the CDR3 DNA reads TGTGCCAGCAGGGGCCTTGGGACAGCTGGAAACACCATATATTTT.

The CDR3, as DNA: TGTGCCAGCAGTTCCCGTGCACCGAACACTGAAGCTTTCTTT. Amino acids: CASSSRAPNTEAFF. The genes are TRBV7-6 and TRBJ1-1; D remains ambiguous. The V and J ends lost 6 bases and 1 base respectively, with 12 bases between them. The length of the CDR3 is 14 residues. The V gene's germline CDR1 is SGHVS and CDR2 FNYEAQ.